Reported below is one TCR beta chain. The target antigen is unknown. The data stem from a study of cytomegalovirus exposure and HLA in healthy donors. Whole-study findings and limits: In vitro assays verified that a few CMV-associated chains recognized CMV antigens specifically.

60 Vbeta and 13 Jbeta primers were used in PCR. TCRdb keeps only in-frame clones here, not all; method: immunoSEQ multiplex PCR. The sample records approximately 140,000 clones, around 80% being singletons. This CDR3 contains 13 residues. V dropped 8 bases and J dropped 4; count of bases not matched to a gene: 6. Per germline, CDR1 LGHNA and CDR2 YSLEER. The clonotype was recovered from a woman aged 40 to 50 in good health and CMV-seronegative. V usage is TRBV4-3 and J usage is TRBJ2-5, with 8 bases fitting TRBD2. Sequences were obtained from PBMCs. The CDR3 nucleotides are TGCGCCAGCGGTGACGGGGGGGGAGAGACCCAGTACTTC. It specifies CASGDGGGETQYF.